The next 32 T cell receptor beta chains were all read from a single sample in a study of OX40 agonist ivuxolimab in advanced cancers. The data were produced by immunoSEQ multiplex PCR, yet TCRdb's version contains in-frame clones alone and is incomplete. The data show roughly 71,000 clones, approximately 89% seen once. The sample was CD4+ or CD8+ T cells sorted from blood, taken in a trial of the OX40 agonist ivuxolimab. Receptor source: an adult with an advanced solid tumor such as melanoma, head and neck, liver or kidney cancer.

This clone was found a few times. The gene calls are TRBV9 and TRBJ1-2; D call uncertain. With 0 bases removed from V and 8 bases from J, the gap between germline ends came to 5 bases. Germline CDR1 is SGDLS and CDR2 is YYNGEE. The CDR3 consists of 11 residues. CDR3 nucleotides: TGTGCCAGCAGCGTAGATGGCGGCTACACCTTC. Residues: CASSVDGGYTF.

On this clone: Other DNA sequences in this specimen translate into the identical CDR3. This chain uses TRBV6-1 with TRBJ1-1; D is uncertain. Germline CDR1 reads MNHNS; CDR2 reads SASEGT. The CDR3 has 13 amino acids. V lost 4 bases, J lost 0 bases, and 6 bases lay in between. The DNA of the CDR3 is TGTGCCAGCAGTGTCCAGATGAACACTGAAGCTTTCTTT. Residues: CASSVQMNTEAFF.

This chain links TRBV4-2 with TRBJ1-4; 7 nucleotides agree with TRBD1. The V and J ends lost 0 bases and 10 bases, in that order; junction bases with no gene match: 20. The length of the CDR3 is 19 residues. Germline CDR1 LGHNA, CDR2 YNFKEQ. In nucleotides, the CDR3 is TGTGCCAGCAGCCAAGAAAGGGAGCGACAGGGCCGGGTAGTGGGAAAACTGTTTTTT. Its translation is CASSQERERQGRVVGKLFF.

The table lists this clone with a few counts. J is TRBJ1-5 and V is TRBV15; D is perhaps TRBD1 (5 bases). Trimming pared 3 bases from V and 2 bases from J, leaving 11 bases between. The CDR3 spans 15 residues. Germline assignment: CDR1 LNHNV and CDR2 YYDKDF (reference sequence). CDR3 DNA: TGTGCCACCAGCAGGACCGGGGCGGGCAATCAGCCCCAGCATTTT. This translates into CATSRTGAGNQPQHF. Supplemented by reference TRBV15 and TRBJ1-5, the full variable domain reads DAMVIQNPRYQVTQFGKPVTLSCSQTLNHNVMYWYQQKSSQAPKLLFHYYDKDFNNEADTPDNFQSRRPNTSFCFLDIRSPGLGDTAMYLCATSRTGAGNQPQHFGDGTRLSIL.

A few counts support this clone. The chain employs TRBV10-1 and TRBJ2-1; maybe TRBD2 (5 bases). The V gene lost 0 bases and the J gene lost 1 base, with 7 bases spanning the gap. The germline CDR1 and CDR2 sequences are WNHNN and SYGVQD (reference sequence). This CDR3 has 15 residues. CDR3 sequence: CASSESSGSYNEQFF. The CDR3 coding sequence is TGCGCCAGCAGTGAGTCGTCGGGATCCTACAATGAGCAGTTCTTC.

This clone was detected a few times. The rearrangement joins TRBV18 to TRBJ1-2, with D possibly TRBD1 on 5 matching bases. The V gene's germline CDR1 is KGHSH and CDR2 LQKENI. The CDR3 length is 13 residues. Trimming removed 5 bases at V and 1 base at J, with 8 bases between. CDR3 in amino acids: CASSAQGNYGYTF. The DNA for the CDR3 is TGTGCCAGCTCAGCCCAGGGTAACTATGGCTACACCTTC.

The rearrangement uses TRBV19 and TRBJ2-6; D unclear. The germline CDR1 and CDR2 sequences are LNHDA and SQIVND (reference sequence). Trimming took off 0 bases at V and 0 bases at J, with 12 bases between the two ends. The CDR3 covers 18 residues. For the CDR3, the DNA is TGTGCCAGTAGTATAGAAATCATATTGTACTCTGGGGCCAACGTCCTGACTTTC. This sequence encodes CASSIEIILYSGANVLTF.

V and J are TRBV10-3 and TRBJ2-5; possible D gene TRBD1, 7 bases. The germline CDR1 and CDR2 sequences are ENHRY and SYGVKD. The ends were cut back, 9 bases at V and 5 bases at J, with 22 bases in the middle. The CDR3 covers 15 residues. The chain's CDR3 is CAIGQDGGPGETQYF. CDR3 DNA: TGTGCCATAGGACAGGACGGGGGCCCTGGGGAGACCCAGTACTTC.

This chain uses TRBV27 with TRBJ2-2, with unresolved D. CDR1 and CDR2 from the germline V gene are MNHEY and SMNVEV (reference sequence). The CDR3 contains 14 residues. Trimming cost V 3 bases and J 5 bases, with 10 bases left between them. CDR3 coding DNA: TGTGCCAGCAGTTTTACGCCAGAAACCGGGGAGCTGTTTTTT. Amino acids: CASSFTPETGELFF.

This clone has just one count. The chain couples TRBV2 to TRBJ1-1; no clear D. The germline CDR1 and CDR2 sequences are SNHLY and FYNNEI. This CDR3 contains 13 residues. Trimming stripped 4 bases from V and 5 bases from J, with 11 bases between. The CDR3 loop reads CASSVGVGTEAFF. CDR3 nucleotides: TGTGCCAGCAGTGTTGGGGTTGGGACTGAAGCTTTCTTT.

The rearrangement uses TRBV10-1 and TRBJ2-3; D possibly matches TRBD1 or TRBD2 (6 bases each). This CDR3 is built from 14 residues. V was shortened by 4 bases and J by 4 bases, with 12 bases between the two germline ends. CDR1 and CDR2 from the germline V gene are WNHNN and SYGVQD (reference sequence). The CDR3 sequence is CASSARGTPDTQYF. CDR3 nucleotides: TGCGCCAGCAGTGCACGGGGGACACCAGATACGCAGTATTTT.

This clone was counted a single time. The genes are TRBV2 and TRBJ1-6; no clear D gene. Germline V gene sequence: CDR1 SNHLY, CDR2 FYNNEI. This CDR3 comprises 15 residues. Trimming pared 7 bases from V and 8 bases from J, leaving 18 bases between. The CDR3 loop reads CASTVGRLRDSPLHF. CDR3 nucleotide sequence: TGTGCCAGCACCGTCGGGCGATTAAGGGATTCACCCCTCCACTTT.

This clone counts as medium-sized (0.01 to 0.1%). This chain joins TRBV19 and TRBJ1-5; maybe TRBD1 (6 bases). The germline gives CDR1 LNHDA, CDR2 SQIVND (reference sequence). The CDR3 covers 14 residues. V lost 6 bases and J lost 1, with 10 bases in between. CDR3 in amino acids: CASRTTGSNQPQHF. As DNA, the CDR3 is TGTGCCAGTAGGACTACAGGGAGCAATCAGCCCCAGCATTTT.

The genes are TRBV2 and TRBJ2-7, with D possibly TRBD1 on 6 matching bases. This CDR3 contains 13 residues. The ends were cut back, 5 bases at V and 2 bases at J, with 10 bases in the middle. Germline CDR1 and CDR2: SNHLY and FYNNEI. This CDR3 is CASSLTGPYEQYF. CDR3 bases: TGTGCCAGCAGTTTGACAGGCCCCTACGAGCAGTACTTC.

This sequence joins TRBV5-1 and TRBJ1-1, with 7 bases identical to TRBD1. CDR1 and CDR2 (germline): SGHRS, YFSETQ. The ends lost 4 bases at V and 3 bases at J; junction bases unmatched: 3. The CDR3 contains 13 residues. Written as DNA, the CDR3 is TGCGCCAGCAGCACCGGGACAGACACTGAAGCTTTCTTT. It translates to CASSTGTDTEAFF.

V gene TRBV28 combines with J gene TRBJ1-4; D unresolved. There are 13 residues in the CDR3. Germline V gene data show CDR1 as MDHEN and CDR2 as SYDVKM. V was trimmed by 6 bases and J by 7 bases, leaving 12 bases between them. In DNA, the CDR3 is TGTGCCAGCAGAGAGTCGGGCAGTGAAAAACTGTTTTTT. It specifies CASRESGSEKLFF.

This clone was detected only once. The chain has TRBV28 and TRBJ2-1; D perhaps matches TRBD1 (5 bases). Germline CDR1 is MDHEN and CDR2 is SYDVKM. Deletions cut 4 bases from V and 15 bases from J, with 16 bases between. The length of the CDR3 is 12 residues. In DNA form, the CDR3 reads TGTGCCAGCAGTTCGATCGACAGTGCTTGGTTCTTC. This codes for CASSSIDSAWFF.

This clone was seen a handful of times. The chain combines TRBV7-8 with TRBJ1-5; maybe TRBD1 (5 bases). Per germline, CDR1 SGHVS and CDR2 FQNEAQ. Between the trimmed V and J ends, which lost 4 bases and 1 base, there was a span of 8 bases. The CDR3 length is 14 residues. CDR3 protein: CASSWGGSNQPQHF. CDR3 sequence (DNA): TGTGCCAGCAGCTGGGGGGGGAGCAATCAGCCCCAGCATTTT.

This clone was counted only a few times. V usage is TRBV19 and J usage is TRBJ2-7; weak D call: TRBD1 (5 bases). Trimming stripped 3 bases from V and 0 bases from J, with 6 bases between. This CDR3 spans 13 amino acids. Germline values: CDR1 LNHDA, CDR2 SQIVND (reference sequence). This CDR3 is CASSMDNSYEQYF. The CDR3 DNA reads TGTGCCAGTAGTATGGACAACTCCTACGAGCAGTACTTC.

The rearrangement uses TRBV5-1 and TRBJ1-2; 7 nucleotides line up with TRBD1. Trimming at V came to 4 bases and at J to 6 bases, leaving 6 bases not matched to a gene. Germline V gene sequence: CDR1 SGHRS, CDR2 YFSETQ. CDR3 size: 13 residues. The CDR3 bases are TGCGCCAGCAGCCGGACAGGCGGGGATGGCTACACCTTC. Protein sequence: CASSRTGGDGYTF.

The rearrangement links TRBV5-4 to TRBJ2-1, with 14 nucleotides matching TRBD2. J gave up 0 bases and V 3 bases, and 8 bases lay outside the gene matches. CDR3 length equals 19 residues. CDR1 is SGHNT, CDR2 YYREEE, per germline (reference sequence). The CDR3 is CASSSTWTSGGSSYNEQFF. The CDR3 nucleotides read TGTGCCAGCAGCTCCACCTGGACTAGCGGGGGGTCCTCCTACAATGAGCAGTTCTTC. The complete variable domain, with remaining parts taken from reference TRBV5-4 and TRBJ2-1, reads ETGVTQSPTHLIKTRGQQVTLRCSSQSGHNTVSWYQQALGQGPQFIFQYYREEENGRGNFPPRFSGLQFPNYSSELNVNALELDDSALYLCASSSTWTSGGSSYNEQFFGPGTRLTVL.

The chain links TRBV20-1 to TRBJ1-3; D is unclear. Trimming pared 5 bases from V and 10 bases from J, leaving 12 bases between. Looked up from germline, CDR1 is DFQATT and CDR2 is SNEGSKA (reference sequence). CDR3 length: 11 amino acids. CDR3 nucleotide sequence: TGCAGTGCTCCCCTCCCCGGTACCATATATTTT. Amino acids: CSAPLPGTIYF.

This clone has a single count. The rearrangement joins TRBV4-1 to TRBJ1-4; D is ambiguous. The CDR3 extends over 14 amino acids. V was pared by 3 bases and J by 6 bases, with 11 bases between. The germline CDR1 and CDR2 sequences are MGHRA and YSYEKL. The CDR3 region is CASSQGNEYEKLFF. The CDR3 DNA follows: TGCGCCAGCAGCCAGGGTAACGAGTATGAAAAACTGTTTTTT.

The chain recombines TRBV6-6 with TRBJ2-1; 7 positions agree with TRBD2. This CDR3 comprises 14 residues. The J segment lost 7 bases and the V segment lost 2 bases, leaving 5 bases of the junction unmatched. In germline, CDR1 is MNHNY, CDR2 SVGAGI (reference sequence). CDR3 DNA: TGTGCCAGCAGTTACGCAGGACTAGGGAATGAGCAGTTCTTC. This gives the protein CASSYAGLGNEQFF.

The chain is built from TRBV19 and TRBJ2-7; tentatively, D is TRBD2 (5 bases). This CDR3 is built from 15 residues. Germline V gives CDR1 LNHDA, CDR2 SQIVND (reference sequence). V shed 2 bases and J shed 1 base, with 12 bases lying between them. In DNA form, the CDR3 reads TGTGCCAGTAGTATAAGGGCGGGCGGATCCTACGAGCAGTACTTC. This gives the protein CASSIRAGGSYEQYF.

The V and J genes are TRBV5-1 and TRBJ2-1; D may be TRBD2 (6 bases). V was shortened by 0 bases and J by 14 bases, with 27 bases between the two germline ends. The CDR3 runs to 17 residues. Germline-derived CDR1 and CDR2 are SGHRS and YFSETQ. CDR3 nucleotides: TGCGCCAGCAGCTTGGCAGTCGGTCCGGGGGTACAAAGGTTGGAGTTCTTC. It codes for CASSLAVGPGVQRLEFF. Full variable domain (missing parts from reference TRBV5-1 and TRBJ2-1): KAGVTQTPRYLIKTRGQQVTLSCSPISGHRSVSWYQQTPGQGLQFLFEYFSETQRNKGNFPGRFSGRQFSNSRSEMNVSTLELGDSALYLCASSLAVGPGVQRLEFFGPGTRLTVL.

The chain recombines TRBV5-1 with TRBJ1-3; the D gene is possibly TRBD1 (5 bases). Trimming stripped 2 bases from V and 4 bases from J, with 7 bases between. CDR1 and CDR2 (germline): SGHRS, YFSETQ. The CDR3 runs 13 residues. The CDR3 loop is CASSLNRGNTIYF. CDR3 coding DNA: TGCGCCAGCAGCTTAAACAGGGGAAACACCATATATTTT.

The rearrangement links TRBV2 to TRBJ2-7, with 9 bases that match TRBD1. Trimming at V came to 4 bases and at J to 2 bases, leaving 15 bases not matched to a gene. Germline V gene lookup returns CDR1 SNHLY and CDR2 FYNNEI. This CDR3 is built from 18 residues. The CDR3 nucleotides are TGTGCCAGCAGTGCTCAGTCAGGGACAGGGTCGTTTGCCTACGAGCAGTACTTC. Protein product: CASSAQSGTGSFAYEQYF.

The chain links TRBV29-1 to TRBJ1-1; D is unclear. This CDR3 spans 12 amino acids. Germline lookup yields CDR1 SQVTM and CDR2 ANQGSEA. V lost 5 bases, J lost 5 bases, and 12 bases lay in between. CDR3 protein: CSVRAVGTEAFF. The CDR3 coding sequence is TGCAGCGTTCGGGCCGTAGGGACTGAAGCTTTCTTT.

CDR3 nucleotide sequence: TGCAGCGTGGACAGTACGCGAGAGACCCAGTACTTC. Its translation is CSVDSTRETQYF. The chain couples TRBV29-1 to TRBJ2-5; D possibly corresponds to TRBD1 (6 bases). Trimming removed 6 bases from V and 4 bases from J, with 12 bases in between. This CDR3 region has 12 residues. Germline CDR1 and CDR2: SQVTM and ANQGSEA.

The V and J genes are TRBV5-4 and TRBJ2-3; 13 bases line up with TRBD2. CDR1 and CDR2 from the germline V gene are SGHNT and YYREEE (reference sequence). The CDR3 has 16 amino acids. Trimming at V came to 3 bases and at J to 2 bases, leaving 3 bases not matched to a gene. The CDR3 loop reads CASSSGLAGVTDTQYF. The CDR3 DNA reads as TGTGCCAGCAGCTCAGGACTAGCGGGGGTCACAGATACGCAGTATTTT.

This chain joins TRBV6-5 and TRBJ1-6, with TRBD1 identical over 8 bases. Germline assignment: CDR1 MNHEY and CDR2 SVGAGI. The V segment lost 6 bases and the J segment 7 bases; nucleotides outside the gene matches: 2. The CDR3 spans 13 residues. The CDR3, as DNA: TGTGCCAGCAGGACAGGGGACAATTCACCCCTCCACTTT. Its translation is CASRTGDNSPLHF.